Here is one T cell receptor beta chain with its context. In the original workflow: The authors estimated nucleated cell counts from reference gene primer amplification. Sequenced by immunoSEQ multiplex PCR; TCRdb stores in-frame clones only, minus some. The D gene and trimming were derived from the DNA, and the V and J assignments and clone size from that table. The sample holds tens of thousands of clones, roughly 87% seen once. The sample comes from a study of blood T cell repertoires in COVID-19. About the study: Material from acute and convalescent COVID-19 was sourced from the United States, Italy and Spain. PBMCs, B-cell-depleted T cells, or T cells provided the cDNA or gDNA that made up the material.

This TCR was sampled from a woman older than 75 with active or convalescent COVID-19. What was sequenced was peripheral blood.

The CDR3 loop is CASSLTPAAGTGYNSPLHF. CDR3 in DNA: TGTGCCAGCAGCTTGACACCCGCCGCCGGGACAGGCTATAATTCACCCCTCCACTTT. V is TRBV7-6 and J is TRBJ1-6, with TRBD1 matching over 8 bases. Germline CDR1 is SGHVS and CDR2 is FNYEAQ. CDR3 length: 19 amino acids. Trimming removed 3 bases from V and 3 bases from J; junction bases left unmatched: 13.